A selection of T cell receptor beta chains follows, all from one sample in a study of T cells in Graves' hyperthyroidism and ophthalmopathy. A single record per CDR3 protein comes from TCRdb applying MiXCR to the multiplex PCR reads. The sample carries 250,000 to 350,000 distinct CDR3 sequences, roughly 17% recorded once. Material: blood. The receptors stem from a man younger than 40 with Graves' hyperthyroidism. Both conserved end residues are trimmed from each CDR3. Size tells how often a clone was seen (once, few, many) or the class of an expanded clone, and some rows leave it out.

j_call: TRBJ2-7; v_call: TRBV6-1; clone_size: -; cdr3_aa: ASSRGTEGSYEQY
j_call: TRBJ1-5; v_call: TRBV6-9; clone_size: -; cdr3_aa: ASSFVKGSNQPQH
j_call: TRBJ2-1; v_call: TRBV19; clone_size: -; cdr3_aa: ATLPTSGRRDEQF
j_call: TRBJ2-1; v_call: TRBV28; clone_size: -; cdr3_aa: ASSYLAGSREQF
j_call: TRBJ1-2; v_call: TRBV2; clone_size: many; cdr3_aa: ASSELRDGYT
j_call: TRBJ2-2; v_call: TRBV4-1; clone_size: -; cdr3_aa: ASSQEVGRPGGELF
j_call: TRBJ2-1; v_call: TRBV4-2; clone_size: few; cdr3_aa: ASSHNIAGGGNEQF
j_call: TRBJ2-1; v_call: TRBV28; clone_size: many; cdr3_aa: ASRTLSGTSGRGYQYNEQF
j_call: TRBJ2-3; v_call: TRBV11-3; clone_size: -; cdr3_aa: ASSRALRLAAEDTQY
j_call: TRBJ2-7; v_call: TRBV10-3; clone_size: many; cdr3_aa: ASRGAGGDYEQY
j_call: TRBJ1-2; v_call: TRBV9; clone_size: few; cdr3_aa: ASSRNQGLGHYGYT
j_call: TRBJ1-5; v_call: TRBV2; clone_size: -; cdr3_aa: ASSELRGGVNQPQH